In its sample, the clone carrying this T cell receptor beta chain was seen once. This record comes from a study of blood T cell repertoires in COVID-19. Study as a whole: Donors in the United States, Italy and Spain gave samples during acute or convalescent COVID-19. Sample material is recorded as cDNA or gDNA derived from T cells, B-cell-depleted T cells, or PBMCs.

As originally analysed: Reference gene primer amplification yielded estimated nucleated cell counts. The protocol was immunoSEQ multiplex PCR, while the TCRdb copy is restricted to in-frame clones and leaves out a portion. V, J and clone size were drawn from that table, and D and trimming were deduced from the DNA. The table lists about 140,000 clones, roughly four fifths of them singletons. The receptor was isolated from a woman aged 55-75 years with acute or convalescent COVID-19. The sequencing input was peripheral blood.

The CDR3 is CASSLASSYEQYF. In nucleotides, the CDR3 is TGTGCCAGCTCACTAGCGTCATCCTACGAGCAGTACTTC. V and J are TRBV27 and TRBJ2-7, with TRBD2 matching over 7 bases. Germline-derived CDR1 and CDR2 are MNHEY and SMNVEV (reference sequence). The CDR3 runs to 13 residues. Germline trimming cut 8 bases from V and 1 base from J; bases unmatched to any gene: 5.